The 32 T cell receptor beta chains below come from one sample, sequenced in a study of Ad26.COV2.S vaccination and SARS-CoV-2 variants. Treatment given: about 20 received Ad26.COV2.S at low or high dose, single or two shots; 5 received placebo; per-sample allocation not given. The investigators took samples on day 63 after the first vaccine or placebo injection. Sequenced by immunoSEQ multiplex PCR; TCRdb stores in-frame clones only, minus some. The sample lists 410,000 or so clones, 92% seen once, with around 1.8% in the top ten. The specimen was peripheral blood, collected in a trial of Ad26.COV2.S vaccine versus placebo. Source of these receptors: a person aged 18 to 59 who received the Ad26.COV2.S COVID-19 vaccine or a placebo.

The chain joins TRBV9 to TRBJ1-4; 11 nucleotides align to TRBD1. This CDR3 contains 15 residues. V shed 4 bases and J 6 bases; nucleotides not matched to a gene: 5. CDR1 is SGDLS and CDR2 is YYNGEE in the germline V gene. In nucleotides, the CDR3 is TGTGCCAGCAGCTCCCGGGACAGGGGGGATGAAAAACTGTTTTTT. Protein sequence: CASSSRDRGDEKLFF.

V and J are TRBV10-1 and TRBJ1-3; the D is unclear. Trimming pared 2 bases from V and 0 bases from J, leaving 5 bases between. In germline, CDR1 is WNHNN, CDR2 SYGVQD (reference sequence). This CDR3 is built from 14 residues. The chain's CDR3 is CASSESPSGNTIYF. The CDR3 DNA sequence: TGCGCCAGCAGTGAGAGCCCCTCTGGAAACACCATATATTTT.

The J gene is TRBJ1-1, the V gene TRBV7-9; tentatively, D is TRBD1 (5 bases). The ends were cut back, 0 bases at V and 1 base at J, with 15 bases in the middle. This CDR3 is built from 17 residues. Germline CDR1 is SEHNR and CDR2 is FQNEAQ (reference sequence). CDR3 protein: CASSLALVREGNTEAFF. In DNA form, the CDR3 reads TGTGCCAGCAGCTTAGCGCTGGTCAGGGAGGGGAACACTGAAGCTTTCTTT.

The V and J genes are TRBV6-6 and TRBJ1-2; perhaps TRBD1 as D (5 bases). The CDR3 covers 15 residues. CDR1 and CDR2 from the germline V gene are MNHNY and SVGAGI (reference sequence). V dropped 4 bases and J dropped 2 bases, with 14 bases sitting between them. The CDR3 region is CASSLAAGGNYGYTF. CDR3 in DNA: TGTGCCAGCAGTTTGGCGGCGGGGGGAAACTATGGCTACACCTTC.

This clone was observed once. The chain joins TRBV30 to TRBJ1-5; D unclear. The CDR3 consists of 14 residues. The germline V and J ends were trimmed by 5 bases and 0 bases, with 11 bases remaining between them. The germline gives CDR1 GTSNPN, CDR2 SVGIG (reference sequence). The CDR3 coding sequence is TGTGCCTGGGGAATCCGGATTAGCAATCAGCCCCAGCATTTT. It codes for CAWGIRISNQPQHF.

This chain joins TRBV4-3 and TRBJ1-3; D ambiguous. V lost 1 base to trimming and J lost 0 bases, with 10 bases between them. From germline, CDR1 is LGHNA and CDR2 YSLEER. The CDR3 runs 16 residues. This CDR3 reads CASSQGQAFSGNTIYF. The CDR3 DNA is TGCGCCAGCAGCCAAGGGCAGGCGTTCTCTGGAAACACCATATATTTT.

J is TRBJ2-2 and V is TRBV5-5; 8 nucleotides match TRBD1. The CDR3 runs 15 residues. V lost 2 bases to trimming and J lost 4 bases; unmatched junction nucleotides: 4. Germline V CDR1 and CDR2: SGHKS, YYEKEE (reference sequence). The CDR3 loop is CASSFWTGTTGELFF. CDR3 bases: TGTGCCAGCAGCTTTTGGACAGGGACCACCGGGGAGCTGTTTTTT.

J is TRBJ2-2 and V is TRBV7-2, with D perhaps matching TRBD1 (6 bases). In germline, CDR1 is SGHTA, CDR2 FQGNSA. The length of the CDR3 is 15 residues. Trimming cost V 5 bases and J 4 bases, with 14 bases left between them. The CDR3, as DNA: TGTGCCAGCAGCCTCAGGGGTTTGTCCACCGGGGAGCTGTTTTTT. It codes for CASSLRGLSTGELFF.

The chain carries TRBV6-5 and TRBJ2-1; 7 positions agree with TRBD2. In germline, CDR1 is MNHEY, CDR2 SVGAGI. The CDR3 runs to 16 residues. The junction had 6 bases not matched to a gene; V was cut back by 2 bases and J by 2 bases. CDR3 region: CASSYLAGETYNEQFF. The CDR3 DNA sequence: TGTGCCAGCAGTTACCTGGCGGGGGAGACCTACAATGAGCAGTTCTTC.

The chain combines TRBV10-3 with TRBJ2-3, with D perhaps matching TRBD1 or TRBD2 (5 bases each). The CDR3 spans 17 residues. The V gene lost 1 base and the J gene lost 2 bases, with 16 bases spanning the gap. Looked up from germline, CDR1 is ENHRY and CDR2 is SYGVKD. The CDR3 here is CAISEYGTDTATDTQYF. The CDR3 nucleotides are TGTGCCATCAGTGAGTACGGGACGGACACCGCCACAGATACGCAGTATTTT.

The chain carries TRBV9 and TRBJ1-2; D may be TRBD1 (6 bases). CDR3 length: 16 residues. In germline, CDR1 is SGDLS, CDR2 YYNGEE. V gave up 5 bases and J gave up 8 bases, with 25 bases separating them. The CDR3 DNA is TGTGCCAGCAGTGATAACCGTCTAACAGGGAGAGGCGGCTACACCTTC. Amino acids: CASSDNRLTGRGGYTF. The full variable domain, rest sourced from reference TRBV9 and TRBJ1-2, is DSGVTQTPKHLITATGQRVTLRCSPRSGDLSVYWYQQSLDQGLQFLIQYYNGEERAKGNILERFSAQQFPDLHSELNLSSLELGDSALYFCASSDNRLTGRGGYTFGSGTRLTVV.

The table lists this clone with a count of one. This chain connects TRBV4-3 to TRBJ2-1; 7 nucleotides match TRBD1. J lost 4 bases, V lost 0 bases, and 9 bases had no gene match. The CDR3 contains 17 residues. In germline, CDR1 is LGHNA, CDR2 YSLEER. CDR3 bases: TGCGCCAGCAGCCAAGAAGGGTGGACAGGAGAATACAATGAGCAGTTCTTC. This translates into CASSQEGWTGEYNEQFF.

The CDR3 DNA is TGTGCCAGCAGCTTAGTAGGGTCTTGGGAGAGCAATCAGCCCCAGCATTTT. Its protein product is CASSLVGSWESNQPQHF. This rearrangement joins TRBV7-8 to TRBJ1-5; no clear D gene. CDR1 is SGHVS, CDR2 FQNEAQ, per germline. Trimming removed 1 base at V and 1 base at J, with 14 bases between. The CDR3 contains 17 residues.

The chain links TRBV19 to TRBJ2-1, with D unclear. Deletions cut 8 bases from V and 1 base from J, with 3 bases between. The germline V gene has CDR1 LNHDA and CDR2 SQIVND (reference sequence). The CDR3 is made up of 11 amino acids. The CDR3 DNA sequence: TGTGCCAGTGAATCCTACAATGAGCAGTTCTTC. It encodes CASESYNEQFF.

CDR3 nucleotide sequence: TGTGCCAGCCAGCGTGGTGGAATGAACACTGAAGCTTTCTTT. It specifies CASQRGGMNTEAFF. The V gene is TRBV7-2, the J gene TRBJ1-1; D is undetermined. The germline V gene encodes CDR1 SGHTA and CDR2 FQGNSA. The CDR3 sequence is 14 residues long. Trimming left V 8 bases short and J 0 bases short, with 13 bases between.

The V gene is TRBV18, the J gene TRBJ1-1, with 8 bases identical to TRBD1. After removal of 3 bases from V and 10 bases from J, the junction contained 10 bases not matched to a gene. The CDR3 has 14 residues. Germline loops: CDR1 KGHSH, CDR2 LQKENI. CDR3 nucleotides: TGTGCCAGCTCACCGCCTACAGGGGGTTTTGGAGCTTTCTTT. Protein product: CASSPPTGGFGAFF.

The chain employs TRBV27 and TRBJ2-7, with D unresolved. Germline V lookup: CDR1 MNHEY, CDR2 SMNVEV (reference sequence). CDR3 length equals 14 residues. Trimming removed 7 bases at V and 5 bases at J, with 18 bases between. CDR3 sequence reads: CASTPGWGGDEQYF. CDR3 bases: TGTGCCAGCACTCCTGGATGGGGTGGGGACGAGCAGTACTTC.

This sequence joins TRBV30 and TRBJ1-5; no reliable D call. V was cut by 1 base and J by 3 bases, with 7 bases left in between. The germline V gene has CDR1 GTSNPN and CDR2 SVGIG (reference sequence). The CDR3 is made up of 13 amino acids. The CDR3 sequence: CAWSESYNQPQHF. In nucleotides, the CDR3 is TGTGCCTGGAGTGAGTCTTACAATCAGCCCCAGCATTTT.

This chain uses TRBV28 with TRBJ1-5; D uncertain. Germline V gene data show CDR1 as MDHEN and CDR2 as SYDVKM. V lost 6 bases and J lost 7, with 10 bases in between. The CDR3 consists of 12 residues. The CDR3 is CASRYSGQPQHF. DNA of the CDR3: TGTGCCAGCAGATACAGTGGCCAGCCCCAGCATTTT.

CDR3 nucleotides: TGTGCCAGCAGCAAATCCTCTCCGGGGAAGGAGGAAAAACTGTTTTTT. It specifies CASSKSSPGKEEKLFF. This chain links TRBV21-1 with TRBJ1-4. TRBV21-1 is annotated as a pseudogene. The CDR3 runs to 16 residues.

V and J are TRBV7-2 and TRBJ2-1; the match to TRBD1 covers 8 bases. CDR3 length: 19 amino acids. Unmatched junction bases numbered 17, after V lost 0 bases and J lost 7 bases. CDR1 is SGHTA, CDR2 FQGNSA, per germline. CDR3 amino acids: CASSLAWTGYSQRSNEQFF. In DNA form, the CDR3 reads TGTGCCAGCAGCTTAGCCTGGACAGGGTATTCGCAGAGGTCGAATGAGCAGTTCTTC.

The CDR3 DNA reads TGCGCCAGCAGCCAAGATTCTACATATTTCACAGATACGCAGTATTTT. Translated, it gives CASSQDSTYFTDTQYF. The V call is TRBV4-3, the J call TRBJ2-3; no definite D call. Germline CDR1 and CDR2: LGHNA and YSLEER. This CDR3 has 16 amino acids. V dropped 0 bases and J dropped 2 bases, with 12 bases sitting between them.

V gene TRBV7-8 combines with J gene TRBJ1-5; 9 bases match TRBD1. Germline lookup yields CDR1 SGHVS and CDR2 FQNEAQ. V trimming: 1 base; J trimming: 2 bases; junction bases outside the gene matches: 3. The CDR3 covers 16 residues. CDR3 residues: CASSLGDRVRNQPQHF. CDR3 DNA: TGTGCCAGCAGCTTAGGGGACAGGGTTCGCAATCAGCCCCAGCATTTT.

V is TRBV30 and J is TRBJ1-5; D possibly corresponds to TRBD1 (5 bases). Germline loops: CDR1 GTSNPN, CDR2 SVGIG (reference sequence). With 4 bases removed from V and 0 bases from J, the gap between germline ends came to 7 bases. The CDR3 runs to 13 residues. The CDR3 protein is CAWKDNSNQPQHF. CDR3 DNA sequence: TGTGCCTGGAAGGACAATAGCAATCAGCCCCAGCATTTT.

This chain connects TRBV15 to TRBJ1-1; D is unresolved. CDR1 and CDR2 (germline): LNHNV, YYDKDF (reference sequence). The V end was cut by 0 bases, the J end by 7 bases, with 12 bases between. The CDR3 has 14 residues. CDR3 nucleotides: TGTGCCACCAGCAGAGATTTCAGTGGGGATGAAGCTTTCTTT. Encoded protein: CATSRDFSGDEAFF.

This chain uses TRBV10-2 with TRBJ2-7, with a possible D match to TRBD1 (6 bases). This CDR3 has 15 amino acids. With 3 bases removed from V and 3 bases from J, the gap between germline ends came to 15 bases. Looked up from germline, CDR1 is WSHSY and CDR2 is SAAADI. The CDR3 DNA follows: TGCGCCAGCAGTGACTGGGGGCGTGTGAGCTACGAGCAGTACTTC. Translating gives CASSDWGRVSYEQYF.

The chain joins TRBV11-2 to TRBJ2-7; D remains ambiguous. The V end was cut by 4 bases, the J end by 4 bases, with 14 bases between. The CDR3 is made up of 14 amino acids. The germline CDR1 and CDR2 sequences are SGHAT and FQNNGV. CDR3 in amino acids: CASSSTTRFYEQYF. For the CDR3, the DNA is TGTGCCAGCAGCTCAACAACCCGTTTTTACGAGCAGTACTTC.

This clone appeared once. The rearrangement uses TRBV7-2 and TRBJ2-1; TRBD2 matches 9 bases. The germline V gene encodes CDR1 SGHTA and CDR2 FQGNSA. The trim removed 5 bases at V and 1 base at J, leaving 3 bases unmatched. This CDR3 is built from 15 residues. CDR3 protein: CASSAGLASYNEQFF. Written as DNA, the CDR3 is TGTGCCAGCAGCGCGGGACTAGCTTCCTACAATGAGCAGTTCTTC.

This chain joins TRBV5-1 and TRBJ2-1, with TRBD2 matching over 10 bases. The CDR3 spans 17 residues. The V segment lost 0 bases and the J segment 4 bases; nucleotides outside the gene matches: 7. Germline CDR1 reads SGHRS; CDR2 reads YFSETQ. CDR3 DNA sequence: TGCGCCAGCAGCTTGGATTCTAGCGGGGGAGCGTACAATGAGCAGTTCTTC. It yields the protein CASSLDSSGGAYNEQFF. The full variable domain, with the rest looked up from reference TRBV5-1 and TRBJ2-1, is KAGVTQTPRYLIKTRGQQVTLSCSPISGHRSVSWYQQTPGQGLQFLFEYFSETQRNKGNFPGRFSGRQFSNSRSEMNVSTLELGDSALYLCASSLDSSGGAYNEQFFGPGTRLTVL.

The CDR3 coding sequence is TGTGCCAGCAGCTCGGGACTCAGCACAGATACGCAGTATTTT. Translation gives CASSSGLSTDTQYF. The chain recombines TRBV5-6 with TRBJ2-3; D possibly corresponds to TRBD2 (6 bases). Germline lookup yields CDR1 SGHDT and CDR2 YYEEEE. Trimming pared 3 bases from V and 0 bases from J, leaving 8 bases between. This CDR3 has 14 amino acids.

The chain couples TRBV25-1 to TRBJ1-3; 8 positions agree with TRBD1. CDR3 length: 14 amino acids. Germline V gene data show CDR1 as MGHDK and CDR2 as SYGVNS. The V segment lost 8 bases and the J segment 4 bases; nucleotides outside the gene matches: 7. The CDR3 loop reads CASGGQVGGNTIYF. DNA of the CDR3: TGTGCCAGCGGGGGACAGGTTGGGGGAAACACCATATATTTT.

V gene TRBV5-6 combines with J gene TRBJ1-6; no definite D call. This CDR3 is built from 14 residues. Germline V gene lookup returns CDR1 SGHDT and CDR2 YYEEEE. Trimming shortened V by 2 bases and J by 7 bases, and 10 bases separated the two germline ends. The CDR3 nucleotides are TGTGCCAGCAGCTTAGGACGGACCAATTCACCCCTCCACTTT. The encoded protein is CASSLGRTNSPLHF.